This T cell receptor beta chain was sequenced for a study of tumor-infiltrating lymphocytes in localized non-small cell lung cancer. This clone turned up a few times. The table came from immunoSEQ multiplex PCR; TCRdb's copy has only in-frame clones and leaves some out. The sample includes about 14,000 clones, approximately 68% of them seen just once. This receptor was identified in a human donor with non-small cell lung cancer. The material sequenced was lung tumor tissue.

DNA of the CDR3: TGTGCCAGCAGTCCGAATGAGCAGTTCTTC. It yields the protein CASSPNEQFF. The chain uses TRBV27 and TRBJ2-1, with no clear D. CDR1 is MNHEY and CDR2 is SMNVEV in the germline V gene (reference sequence). The V and J ends lost 5 bases and 7 bases respectively, with 3 bases between them. The CDR3 is 10 amino acids.